The rows below give T cell receptor beta chains drawn from one sample of a study of T cell clonotyping in hematopoietic cell transplantation. Sequenced by immunoSEQ multiplex PCR; TCRdb stores in-frame clones only, minus some. The sample has some 26,000 clones, roughly 85% seen once; the top ten hold around 1.9%. Sequences were derived from peripheral blood mononuclear cells, sampled before stem cell transplant. The receptors here all came from a man between 35 and 55 years old with acute myeloid leukemia. Some clones in this sample may be carry-over from other donors' samples. CDR3s include the opening cysteine and the closing phenylalanine or tryptophan. Each record gives: clone size, D gene, CDR3 length, V gene, J gene, CDR3 protein, CDR3 DNA. D genes are given only for firm matches. Clone size is not always given. Where it is, it says once, few, many or a class for expanded clones.

-	TRBD1	18	TRBV10-3	TRBJ1-1	CAISRGVFRQGGNTEAFF	TGTGCCATCAGCCGGGGTGTTTTCAGACAGGGAGGTAACACTGAAGCTTTCTTT
-	-	13	TRBV2	TRBJ2-5	CASRNSGQETQYF	TGTGCCAGCAGGAATAGCGGCCAAGAGACCCAGTACTTC
-	-	12	TRBV7-9	TRBJ1-5	CASSLDLQPQHF	TGTGCCAGCAGCTTAGATCTTCAGCCCCAGCATTTT
once	TRBD1	12	TRBV18	TRBJ1-2	CASSRGRNGYTF	TGTGCCAGCTCAAGGGGGCGGAATGGCTACACCTTC
-	-	12	TRBV7-9	TRBJ1-5	CASSPDGQPQHF	TGTGCCAGCAGCCCCGACGGGCAGCCCCAGCATTTT
-	-	14	TRBV5-1	TRBJ2-7	CASSLEAGTYEQYF	TGCGCCAGCAGCTTGGAGGCAGGTACCTACGAGCAGTACTTC
-	-	13	TRBV7-2	TRBJ2-5	CASSLAVGETQYF	TGTGCCAGCAGCTTAGCGGTAGGAGAGACCCAGTACTTC
-	-	13	TRBV6-5	TRBJ1-2	CASSQTKLNGYTF	TGTGCCAGCAGTCAGACTAAACTGAATGGCTACACCTTC
-	TRBD1	15	TRBV7-2	TRBJ2-7	CASSLGGQGAGEQYF	TGTGCCAGCAGCTTAGGCGGACAGGGGGCTGGGGAGCAGTACTTC
-	-	13	TRBV7-7	TRBJ2-5	CASSLSGPQTQYF	TGTGCTAGCAGCCTATCCGGGCCACAGACCCAGTACTTC
-	-	16	TRBV7-3	TRBJ2-7	CASSLGRSGSSYEQYF	TGTGCCAGCAGCTTGGGGCGGAGCGGCAGCTCCTACGAGCAGTACTTC
few	-	16	TRBV11-2	TRBJ2-1	CASSARQASSYNEQFF	TGTGCCAGCAGCGCCCGACAGGCTAGCTCCTACAATGAGCAGTTCTTC
-	TRBD1	13	TRBV11-1	TRBJ2-5	CASSRDRGETQYF	TGTGCCAGCAGCCGCGACAGGGGGGAGACCCAGTACTTC
-	-	14	TRBV30	TRBJ2-7	CAWGTGLGSYEQYF	TGTGCCTGGGGAACAGGGTTGGGGTCCTACGAGCAGTACTTC
-	TRBD1	13	TRBV29-1	TRBJ1-1	CSGDRGENTEAFF	TGCAGCGGGGACAGGGGCGAGAACACTGAAGCTTTCTTT
-	-	15	TRBV4-3	TRBJ2-5	CASSQDRPAWETQYF	TGCGCCAGCAGCCAAGATCGGCCGGCCTGGGAGACCCAGTACTTC
-	-	15	TRBV4-2	TRBJ1-3	CASSQDSNSGNTIYF	TGTGCCAGCAGCCAAGATTCGAACTCTGGAAACACCATATATTTT
-	-	14	TRBV19	TRBJ2-7	CASSIGRGPYEQYF	TGTGCCAGTAGTATAGGTAGGGGCCCCTACGAGCAGTACTTC
-	-	12	TRBV7-8	TRBJ2-7	CASSFLSREQYF	TGTGCCAGCAGTTTCTTATCGAGGGAGCAGTACTTC
-	-	12	TRBV5-6	TRBJ1-1	CASSSLQGAAFF	TGTGCCAGCAGCTCACTACAGGGCGCGGCTTTCTTT
-	-	13	TRBV7-2	TRBJ2-7	CASSPPGSYEQYF	TGTGCCAGCAGCCCTCCCGGGTCCTACGAGCAGTACTTC
once	-	13	TRBV10-3	TRBJ1-1	CAIRDSENTEAFF	TGTGCCATCAGGGACAGCGAGAACACTGAAGCTTTCTTT
-	TRBD1	15	TRBV11-2	TRBJ2-1	CASSVQGTGTREQFF	TGTGCCAGCAGCGTGCAGGGGACAGGGACTCGCGAGCAGTTCTTC
-	-	15	TRBV4-1	TRBJ1-5	CASSLRDSRNQPQHF	TGCGCCAGCAGCCTTAGGGACTCGCGCAATCAGCCCCAGCATTTT
-	-	14	TRBV7-3	TRBJ1-3	CASSLTGPGNTIYF	TGTGCCAGCAGCTTAACAGGGCCTGGAAACACCATATATTTT
once	TRBD1	14	TRBV6-5	TRBJ2-4	CASSPPGGKNIQYF	TGTGCCAGCAGTCCCCCAGGGGGCAAAAACATTCAGTACTTC
-	-	13	TRBV6-1	TRBJ2-7	CASSEETGGEQYF	TGTGCCAGCAGTGAGGAGACAGGAGGCGAGCAGTACTTC
-	-	15	TRBV4-1	TRBJ2-5	CASSQEGGRLETQYF	TGCGCCAGCAGCCAAGAAGGGGGGCGGTTAGAGACCCAGTACTTC
-	-	16	TRBV7-2	TRBJ1-1	CASSLGSGRLYTEAFF	TGTGCCAGCAGCTTGGGTTCAGGGAGGTTATACACTGAAGCTTTCTTT
-	-	13	TRBV28	TRBJ2-7	CASSFGLDYEQYF	TGTGCCAGCAGTTTCGGATTGGACTACGAGCAGTACTTC
-	-	11	TRBV28	TRBJ1-2	CASSWNYGYTF	TGTGCCAGCAGTTGGAACTATGGCTACACCTTC
-	-	13	TRBV25-1	TRBJ1-2	CASSDTGIGGYTF	TGTGCCAGCAGTGATACAGGGATTGGTGGCTACACCTTC
-	TRBD2	16	TRBV9	TRBJ2-2	CASSVVAGGPTGELFF	TGTGCCAGCAGCGTAGTGGCGGGAGGGCCCACCGGGGAGCTGTTTTTT
-	TRBD2	15	TRBV7-8	TRBJ2-7	CASRMSRTRVNEQYF	TGTGCCAGCAGAATGAGCAGGACTAGAGTTAACGAGCAGTACTTC
-	TRBD1	15	TRBV2	TRBJ2-7	CASSEQGTVVYEQYF	TGTGCCAGCAGTGAACAGGGGACAGTTGTGTACGAGCAGTACTTC
-	TRBD1	12	TRBV7-9	TRBJ2-1	CALKGAVGEQFF	TGTGCCTTGAAGGGGGCTGTAGGTGAGCAGTTCTTC